Presented here are 29 T cell receptor beta chains from one specimen sequenced in a study of blood T cells in healthy people across ages. Sample-barcoded 5' priming and a J-beta primer mix drove a second PCR of about 6 to 11 cycles. TCRdb fed the 5' RACE reads into MiXCR, producing one record per CDR3 protein. The table lists roughly 2 million distinct CDR3 sequences, roughly 52% of them singletons. Specimen: blood. The receptors here all came from a woman aged 40 to 50 in good health.

V is TRBV5-1 and J is TRBJ2-1, with D perhaps matching TRBD2 (7 bases). Trimming took off 3 bases at V and 0 bases at J, with 19 bases between the two ends. The germline V gene encodes CDR1 SGHRS and CDR2 YFSETQ. The CDR3 covers 18 residues. The DNA for the CDR3 is TGCGCCAGCAGCTCCTACTGGGGGGGCCCTAGCTCCTACAATGAGCAGTTCTTC. Encoded protein: CASSSYWGGPSSYNEQFF.

Of note for this clonotype: Relative to the germline gene, one junction end is altered; a read error may explain this. J is TRBJ2-1 and V is TRBV6-6; D call uncertain. This CDR3 has 15 amino acids. Germline V CDR1 and CDR2: MNHNY, SVGAGI (reference sequence). The chain's CDR3 is CAGSPPSTWDGEQFF. CDR3 sequence (DNA): TGTGCCGGCAGTCCCCCTTCTACGTGGGATGGTGAGCAGTTCTTC.

As DNA, the CDR3 is TGTGCCAGCAGCTTAGGTCAGGCGGACACAGATACGCAGTATTTT. Encoded protein: CASSLGQADTDTQYF. The chain joins TRBV13 to TRBJ2-3; D gene unclear. Germline-derived CDR1 and CDR2 are PRHDT and FYEKMQ (reference sequence). CDR3 length: 15 amino acids. Trimming removed 0 bases from V and 2 bases from J, with 9 bases in between.

Concerning this clonotype itself: Its ends do not fully match the called genes, so a read error is possible. The chain joins TRBV29-1 to TRBJ1-2; D is unresolved. Germline values: CDR1 SQVTM, CDR2 ANQGSEA. There are 14 residues in the CDR3. As DNA, the CDR3 is TGCAGCATTGAAGAAAGGAGGGAGAACTATGGCTACACCTTC. Its protein is CSIEERRENYGYTF.

The gene calls are TRBV19 and TRBJ2-5, with 7 bases that match TRBD1. CDR3 length equals 14 residues. CDR1 LNHDA and CDR2 SQIVND come from the germline V gene (reference sequence). After removal of 11 bases from V and 4 bases from J, the junction contained 13 bases not matched to a gene. CDR3 sequence: CASQPGRGIETQYF. The CDR3 DNA reads as TGTGCCTCCCAGCCGGGCAGGGGGATAGAGACCCAGTACTTC.

The gene calls are TRBV29-1 and TRBJ2-1, with D maybe TRBD1 (5 bases). V gave up 7 bases and J gave up 1 base, with 8 bases separating them. This CDR3 is 12 amino acids long. The germline gives CDR1 SQVTM, CDR2 ANQGSEA. The DNA for the CDR3 is TGCAGCGCCAGGGAATCCTACAATGAGCAGTTCTTC. Amino acid sequence: CSARESYNEQFF.

The rearrangement joins TRBV6-1 to TRBJ2-7; no clear D gene. The assigned J gene may be wrong: the sequence end matches TRBJ2-5 better. The germline CDR1 and CDR2 sequences are MNHNS and SASEGT. This CDR3 is 15 amino acids long. CDR3 in DNA: TGTGCCAGCAGTGAAAGTTGGGCAGCTCAAGAGACCCAGTACTTC. Encoded protein: CASSESWAAQETQYF.

The table lists this clonotype with a few counts. V usage is TRBV7-2 and J usage is TRBJ2-5; no definite D call. Trimming took 4 bases from V and 9 from J, leaving 15 bases between them. The CDR3 consists of 13 residues. Germline V gives CDR1 SGHTA, CDR2 FQGNSA. CDR3 nucleotides: TGTGCCAGCAGCTCCGAGATATATGGGCCCCAGTACTTC. It translates to CASSSEIYGPQYF.

The chain recombines TRBV7-9 with TRBJ2-1, with D unresolved. Looked up from germline, CDR1 is SEHNR and CDR2 is FQNEAQ (reference sequence). Trimming left V 1 base short and J 9 bases short, with 22 bases between. The CDR3 totals 17 residues. The CDR3 DNA follows: TGTGCCAGCAGCTTAGGACATGGCGAGACAACCGTCGGTGAGCAGTTCTTC. As protein: CASSLGHGETTVGEQFF.

This chain connects TRBV2 to TRBJ2-5; the D gene is possibly TRBD2 (6 bases). The J call may not be correct, given that the DNA end is closer to TRBJ2-7. The CDR3 consists of 13 residues. Germline CDR1 SNHLY, CDR2 FYNNEI. The CDR3 sequence: CASSESSAHEQYF. The CDR3 nucleotides are TGTGCCAGCAGTGAATCTAGCGCCCACGAGCAGTACTTC.

A few counts support this clonotype. The rearrangement joins TRBV4-3 to TRBJ1-2; D uncertain. The CDR3 spans 15 residues. V was clipped by 4 bases and J by 4 bases, with 16 bases between them. Germline assignment: CDR1 LGHNA and CDR2 YSLEER. CDR3 loop: CASSLTGGVGYGYTF. The CDR3 bases are TGCGCCAGCAGCCTTACCGGAGGTGTCGGCTATGGCTACACCTTC.

The chain recombines TRBV20-1 with TRBJ2-1; the match to TRBD2 covers 9 bases. Per germline, CDR1 DFQATT and CDR2 SNEGSKA (reference sequence). This CDR3 is 16 amino acids long. Trimming took 2 bases from V and 1 from J; bases not matched to a gene: 6. The CDR3: CSARLRGGVSYNEQFF. DNA of the CDR3: TGCAGTGCTAGATTGCGGGGGGGTGTATCCTACAATGAGCAGTTCTTC.

J is TRBJ2-3 and V is TRBV15; D perhaps matches TRBD1 (6 bases). This CDR3 has 17 amino acids. Between the trimmed V and J ends, which lost 1 base and 2 bases, there was a span of 16 bases. From germline, CDR1 is LNHNV and CDR2 YYDKDF (reference sequence). Here the CDR3 DNA reads TGTGCCACCAGCAGAGTAACCGGGACAAGCAACACAGATACGCAGTATTTT. Translating it yields CATSRVTGTSNTDTQYF.

About this clonotype itself: A junction boundary mismatches the germline segment, possibly from a read error. The chain uses TRBV4-1 and TRBJ1-1; 10 bases line up with TRBD1. The germline gives CDR1 MGHRA, CDR2 YSYEKL. The CDR3 extends over 13 amino acids. The CDR3 sequence: CASSPTGTGVAFF. The CDR3 DNA is TGCGCAAGCAGCCCCACCGGGACAGGGGTCGCTTTCTTT.

The rearrangement links TRBV20-1 to TRBJ1-2; 7 bases agree with TRBD1. The CDR3 covers 16 residues. Germline lookup yields CDR1 DFQATT and CDR2 SNEGSKA (reference sequence). After removal of 1 base from V and 5 bases from J, the junction contained 13 bases not matched to a gene. In DNA form, the CDR3 reads TGCAGTGCTAGAGGACAGGGTAGGGACTTTCGGTATGGCTACACCTTC. Translating it yields CSARGQGRDFRYGYTF.

This clonotype has just a few counts. This chain uses TRBV27 with TRBJ2-5, with D perhaps TRBD1 (5 bases). The V end lost 0 bases, the J end lost 1 base, and 9 bases lay between the germline ends. The CDR3 totals 15 residues. Germline CDR1 and CDR2: MNHEY and SMNVEV (reference sequence). The CDR3 spells CASSLSRQRQETQYF. The CDR3 DNA sequence: TGTGCCAGCAGTTTATCCAGACAGCGCCAAGAGACCCAGTACTTC.

The chain employs TRBV6-5 and TRBJ2-7, with 7 positions matching TRBD1. Germline trimming cut 8 bases from V and 3 bases from J; bases unmatched to any gene: 4. CDR1 and CDR2 (germline): MNHEY, SVGAGI. CDR3 length: 12 residues. CDR3 protein: CASGQDNYEQYF. CDR3 nucleotides: TGTGCCAGCGGACAGGATAACTACGAGCAGTACTTC.

A word on this clonotype: One junction end does not reproduce the germline sequence, and a read error may be involved. The chain employs TRBV9 and TRBJ2-7; D may be TRBD2 (5 bases). With the DNA end fitting TRBJ2-5 better, the J assignment may be wrong. The CDR3 contains 14 residues. CDR1 and CDR2 from the germline V gene are SGDLS and YYNGEE. CDR3: CASGVGIALETQYF. For the CDR3, the DNA is TGTGCCAGCGGCGTAGGTATAGCGTTGGAGACCCAGTACTTC.

The J gene is TRBJ2-5, the V gene TRBV29-1, with 8 bases identical to TRBD1. The CDR3 spans 13 residues. CDR1 and CDR2 from the germline V gene are SQVTM and ANQGSEA. V dropped 7 bases and J dropped 5; count of bases not matched to a gene: 9. This CDR3 reads CSGGPGGAETQYF. The CDR3 DNA follows: TGCAGCGGGGGACCAGGGGGCGCGGAGACCCAGTACTTC. Using reference TRBV29-1 and TRBJ2-5 for the parts outside the CDR3, the full variable domain is SAVISQKPSRDICQRGTSLTIQCQVDSQVTMMFWYRQQPGQSLTLIATANQGSEATYESGFVIDKFPISRPNLTFSTLTVSNMSPEDSSIYLCSGGPGGAETQYFGPGTRLLVL.

As DNA, the CDR3 is TGTGCCAGCAAAGCGGGGGGGCTCGTTGGAGAGACCCAGTACTTC. It encodes CASKAGGLVGETQYF. The chain employs TRBV27 and TRBJ2-5; TRBD2 matches 10 bases. Germline V CDR1 and CDR2: MNHEY, SMNVEV (reference sequence). The CDR3 extends over 15 amino acids. The V gene end was trimmed by 7 bases and the J gene end by 4 bases; junction bases not matched to a gene: 9.

This clonotype was seen a handful of times. V and J are TRBV7-8 and TRBJ1-2; no firm D call. Trimming removed 4 bases at V and 5 bases at J, with 8 bases between. Germline CDR1 SGHVS, CDR2 FQNEAQ. CDR3 length: 12 amino acids. CDR3 sequence (DNA): TGTGCCAGCAGCTCAACACAGTATGGCTACACCTTC. Protein: CASSSTQYGYTF.

The sample holds a few counts of this clonotype. This chain uses TRBV3-1 with TRBJ2-1; D ambiguous. Germline loops: CDR1 LGHDT, CDR2 YNNKEL (reference sequence). V was shortened by 2 bases and J by 3 bases, with 8 bases between the two germline ends. The CDR3 runs 14 residues. This CDR3 reads CASSQSGVYNEQFF. The CDR3 region has the DNA TGTGCCAGCAGCCAATCTGGTGTCTACAATGAGCAGTTCTTC.

The chain has TRBV15 and TRBJ2-3; 9 bases agree with TRBD2. This CDR3 spans 15 amino acids. V lost 5 bases, J lost 2 bases, and 5 bases stayed unmatched. Germline CDR1 is LNHNV and CDR2 is YYDKDF (reference sequence). Written as DNA, the CDR3 is TGTGCCACCAGCGACAGCGGGGGGTCCACAGATACGCAGTATTTT. Its translation is CATSDSGGSTDTQYF. Looking up the rest from reference TRBV15 and TRBJ2-3 gives the full variable domain: DAMVIQNPRYQVTQFGKPVTLSCSQTLNHNVMYWYQQKSSQAPKLLFHYYDKDFNNEADTPDNFQSRRPNTSFCFLDIRSPGLGDTAMYLCATSDSGGSTDTQYFGPGTRLTVL.

This clonotype was observed a few times. V is TRBV28 and J is TRBJ2-7; D not resolved. Germline V gene sequence: CDR1 MDHEN, CDR2 SYDVKM. V lost 4 bases, J lost 4 bases, and 14 bases lay in between. This CDR3 is built from 14 residues. The CDR3 protein is CASSSQLARYEQYF. The CDR3 DNA sequence: TGTGCCAGCAGTTCCCAACTTGCGAGGTACGAGCAGTACTTC.

The chain has TRBV9 and TRBJ2-7, with TRBD1 as a possible D gene (6 bases). The V gene's germline CDR1 is SGDLS and CDR2 YYNGEE. V dropped 3 bases and J dropped 5 bases, with 9 bases sitting between them. The CDR3 has 12 amino acids. CDR3 loop: CASSATGNEQYF. The CDR3 bases are TGTGCCAGCAGCGCCACAGGGAACGAGCAGTACTTC.

The chain has TRBV28 and TRBJ2-7, with D perhaps being TRBD1 or TRBD2 (5 bases each). Trimming removed 4 bases from V and 2 bases from J, with 21 bases in between. Germline CDR1 reads MDHEN; CDR2 reads SYDVKM. There are 17 residues in the CDR3. As DNA, the CDR3 is TGTGCCAGCAGTTCCCCAACCGGTCGGGACGGAACCTACGAGCAGTACTTC. It codes for CASSSPTGRDGTYEQYF.

This rearrangement joins TRBV29-1 to TRBJ1-4, with D possibly TRBD1 on 6 matching bases. Deletions cut 2 bases from V and 8 bases from J, with 12 bases between. The germline V gene has CDR1 SQVTM and CDR2 ANQGSEA. The CDR3 spans 13 residues. CDR3 sequence: CSVERGAGEKLFF. The CDR3 region has the DNA TGCAGCGTTGAACGGGGGGCGGGGGAAAAACTGTTTTTT.

This rearrangement joins TRBV4-3 to TRBJ2-1; TRBD2 agrees at 12 bases. The germline V gene encodes CDR1 LGHNA and CDR2 YSLEER. The CDR3 is 17 amino acids. J was trimmed by 8 bases and V by 4 bases; bases with no gene match: 12. The CDR3 DNA follows: TGCGCCAGCAGCCGAGATGTTACGCTAGCGGGGGGGTATGAGCAGTTCTTC. It yields the protein CASSRDVTLAGGYEQFF.

This clonotype was observed a handful of times. The chain combines TRBV12-3 or TRBV12-4 with TRBJ2-5, with 9 bases aligning to TRBD2. This CDR3 has 15 amino acids. J gave up 5 bases and V 3 bases, and 7 bases lay outside the gene matches. The CDR3 DNA reads TGTGCCAGCAGTTTCGGCGGGGGGGCCTATGAGACCCAGTACTTC. Protein product: CASSFGGGAYETQYF.